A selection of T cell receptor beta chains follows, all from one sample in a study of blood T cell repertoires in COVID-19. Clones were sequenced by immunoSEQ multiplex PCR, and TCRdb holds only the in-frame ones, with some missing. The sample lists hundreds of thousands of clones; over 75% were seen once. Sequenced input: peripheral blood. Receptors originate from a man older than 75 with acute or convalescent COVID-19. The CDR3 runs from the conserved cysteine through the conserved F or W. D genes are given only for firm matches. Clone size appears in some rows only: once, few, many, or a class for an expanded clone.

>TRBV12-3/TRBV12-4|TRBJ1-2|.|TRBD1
CASSRRTGLNTF
TGTGCCAGCAGCCGCCGGACAGGGTTGAACACCTTC
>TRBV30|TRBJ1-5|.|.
CAWSKSHESQPQHF
TGTGCCTGGAGTAAGTCGCACGAGTCGCAGCCCCAGCATTTT
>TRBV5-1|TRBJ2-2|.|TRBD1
CASSPGQGNTGELFF
TGCGCCAGCAGCCCAGGACAGGGGAACACCGGGGAGCTGTTTTTT
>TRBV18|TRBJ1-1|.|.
CASSPSRGANTEAFF
TGTGCCAGCTCACCCTCCAGGGGCGCGAACACTGAAGCTTTCTTT
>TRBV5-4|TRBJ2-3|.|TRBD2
CASSLDSGLAGGFTDTQYF
TGTGCCAGCAGCTTGGATTCAGGACTAGCGGGAGGGTTCACAGATACGCAGTATTTT
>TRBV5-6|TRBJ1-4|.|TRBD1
CASSLYAQGAEKLFF
TGTGCCAGCAGCTTGTATGCACAGGGGGCTGAAAAACTGTTTTTT
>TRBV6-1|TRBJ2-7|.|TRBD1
CASSVEWPTGVGEQYF
TGTGCCAGCAGTGTGGAGTGGCCGACAGGGGTGGGCGAGCAGTACTTC
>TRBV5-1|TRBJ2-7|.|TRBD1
CASSHRDRVTYEQYF
TGCGCCAGCAGCCACCGGGACAGGGTCACCTACGAGCAGTACTTC
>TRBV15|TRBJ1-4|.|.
CATSPTARSEKLFF
TGTGCCACCAGCCCGACAGCCAGGAGTGAAAAACTGTTTTTT
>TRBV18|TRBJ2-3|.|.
CASSPRYGGLADTQYF
TGTGCCAGCTCACCACGGTATGGAGGGCTTGCAGATACGCAGTATTTT
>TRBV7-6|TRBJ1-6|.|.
CASSATGRDNSPLHF
TGTGCCAGCAGCGCTACAGGGCGGGATAATTCACCCCTCCACTTT
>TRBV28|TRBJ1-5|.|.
CASSFAGRVPSSNQPQHF
TGTGCCAGCAGTTTCGCAGGGCGAGTTCCCTCGAGCAATCAGCCCCAGCATTTT
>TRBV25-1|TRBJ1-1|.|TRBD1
CASSAWTGRAEAFF
TGTGCCAGCAGTGCGTGGACAGGGAGGGCTGAAGCTTTCTTT
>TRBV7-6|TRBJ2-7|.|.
CASSPGTINSYEQYF
TGTGCCAGCAGCCCAGGGACAATTAACTCCTACGAGCAGTACTTC
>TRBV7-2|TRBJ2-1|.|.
CASSLESGSYNEQFF
TGTGCCAGCAGCTTAGAAAGCGGCTCCTACAATGAGCAGTTCTTC
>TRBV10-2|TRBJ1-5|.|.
CASSNGGNQPQHF
TGCGCCAGCAGTAACGGGGGAAATCAGCCCCAGCATTTT
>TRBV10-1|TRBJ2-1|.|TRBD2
CASRLAGGYNEQFF
TGCGCCAGCCGACTAGCGGGAGGGTACAATGAGCAGTTCTTC
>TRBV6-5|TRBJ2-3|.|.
CASSYFGGTDTQYF
TGTGCCAGCAGTTACTTCGGGGGCACAGATACGCAGTATTTT
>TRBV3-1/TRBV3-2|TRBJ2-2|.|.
CASSRHSGELFF
TGTGCCAGCAGCCGACACTCCGGGGAGCTGTTTTTT
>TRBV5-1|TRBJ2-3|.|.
CASSLWRGGSTDTQYF
TGCGCCAGCAGCTTGTGGCGGGGCGGGAGCACAGATACGCAGTATTTT
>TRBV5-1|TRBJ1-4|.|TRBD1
CASSLQGADEKLFF
TGCGCCAGCAGCCTACAGGGGGCGGATGAAAAACTGTTTTTT
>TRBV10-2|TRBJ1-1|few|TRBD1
CASSETGVPEAFF
TGCGCCAGCAGTGAAACAGGGGTTCCCGAAGCTTTCTTT
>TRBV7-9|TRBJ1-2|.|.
CASSLESYIAYGYTF
TGTGCCAGCAGCTTAGAGAGTTACATAGCCTATGGCTACACCTTC
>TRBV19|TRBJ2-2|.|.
CASSDRGNTGELFF
TGTGCCAGTAGTGACCGGGGGAACACCGGGGAGCTGTTTTTT
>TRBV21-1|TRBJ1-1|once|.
CASSTREENTEAFF
TGTGCCAGCAGCACCAGGGAAGAGAACACTGAAGCTTTCTTT
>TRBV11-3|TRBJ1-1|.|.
CASSLQMNTEAFF
TGTGCCAGCAGCTTACAGATGAACACTGAAGCTTTCTTT
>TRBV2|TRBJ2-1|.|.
CASRWTGVTYNEQFF
TGTGCCAGCAGATGGACTGGTGTGACCTACAATGAGCAGTTCTTC
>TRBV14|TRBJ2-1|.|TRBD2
CASSPESGLAGFRNEQFF
TGTGCCAGCAGCCCAGAGTCAGGACTAGCGGGATTCAGGAATGAGCAGTTCTTC
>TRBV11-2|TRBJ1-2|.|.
CASSIQGNYGYTF
TGTGCCAGCAGCATACAGGGAAATTATGGCTACACCTTC
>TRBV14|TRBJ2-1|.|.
CASSLQSYNEQFF
TGTGCCAGCAGCTTACAGTCCTACAATGAGCAGTTCTTC
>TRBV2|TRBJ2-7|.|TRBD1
CASKTGTGVYEQYF
TGTGCCAGCAAAACCGGGACAGGGGTCTACGAGCAGTACTTC
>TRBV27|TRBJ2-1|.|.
CASSLSLGPQFF
TGTGCCAGCAGTTTAAGTTTGGGGCCTCAGTTCTTC
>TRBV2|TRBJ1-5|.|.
CASTSQGGDQPQHF
TGTGCCAGCACGAGTCAGGGTGGGGATCAGCCCCAGCATTTT
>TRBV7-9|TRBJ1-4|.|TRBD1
CASSLGGQANEKLFF
TGTGCCAGCAGCTTAGGGGGACAGGCGAATGAAAAACTGTTTTTT
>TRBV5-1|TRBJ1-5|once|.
CASRETAASEKPQHF
TGCGCCAGCCGGGAGACGGCCGCCTCTGAGAAGCCCCAGCATTTT
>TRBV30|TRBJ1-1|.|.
CAWTEQMNTEAFF
TGTGCCTGGACTGAACAAATGAACACTGAAGCTTTCTTT
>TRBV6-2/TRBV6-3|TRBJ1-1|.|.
CASSYQVNTEAFF
TGTGCCAGCAGTTATCAGGTGAACACTGAAGCTTTCTTT
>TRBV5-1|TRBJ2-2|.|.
CASRSGGVNTGELFF
TGCGCCAGCAGATCTGGAGGGGTCAACACCGGGGAGCTGTTTTTT
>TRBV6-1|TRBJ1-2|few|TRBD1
CASSEGTGVDGYTF
TGTGCCAGCAGTGAAGGGACAGGGGTTGATGGCTACACCTTC
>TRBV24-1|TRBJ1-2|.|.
CATSDPSSLGYTF
TGTGCCACCAGTGATCCATCCAGTCTTGGCTACACCTTC
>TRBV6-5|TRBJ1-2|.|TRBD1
CASSYYSGQGQDGYTF
TGTGCCAGCAGTTACTACTCGGGACAGGGTCAGGATGGCTACACCTTC
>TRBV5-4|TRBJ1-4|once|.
CASSLQGPGEKLFF
TGTGCCAGCAGCTTACAGGGTCCTGGTGAAAAACTGTTTTTT
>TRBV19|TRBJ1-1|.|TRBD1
CASRDRGHDEAFF
TGTGCCAGTAGGGACAGGGGGCATGATGAAGCTTTCTTT
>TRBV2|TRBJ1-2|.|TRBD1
CASSESGQPVPFGYTF
TGTGCCAGCAGTGAATCGGGACAGCCGGTCCCCTTTGGCTACACCTTC
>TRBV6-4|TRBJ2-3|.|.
CASSREMITDTQYF
TGTGCCAGCAGTCGGGAGATGATCACAGATACGCAGTATTTT
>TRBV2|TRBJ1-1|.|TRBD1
CASSSGTGGNTEAFF
TGTGCCAGCAGTTCCGGGACAGGGGGGAACACTGAAGCTTTCTTT
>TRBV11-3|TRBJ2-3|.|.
CASSQSRGSTDTQYF
TGTGCCAGCAGCCAGTCTCGGGGTAGCACAGATACGCAGTATTTT
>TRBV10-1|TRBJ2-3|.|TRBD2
CASSESAGFADTQYF
TGCGCCAGCAGTGAGTCAGCGGGGTTTGCAGATACGCAGTATTTT
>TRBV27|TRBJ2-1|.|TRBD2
CASVRSGRAGNEQFF
TGTGCCAGCGTCCGTAGCGGGAGGGCCGGGAATGAGCAGTTCTTC
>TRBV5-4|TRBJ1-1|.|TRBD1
CASRPSGGAMNTEAFF
TGTGCCAGCAGGCCCTCAGGGGGCGCGATGAACACTGAAGCTTTCTTT
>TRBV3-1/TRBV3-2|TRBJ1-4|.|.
CASSQDRRELFF
TGTGCCAGCAGCCAAGATAGGAGGGAACTGTTTTTT
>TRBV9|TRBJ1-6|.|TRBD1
CASSVGTGGGSPLHF
TGTGCCAGCAGCGTAGGAACAGGGGGGGGATCACCCCTCCACTTT
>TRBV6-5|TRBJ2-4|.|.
CASSYTTGAKNIQYF
TGTGCCAGCAGTTACACGACAGGAGCCAAAAACATTCAGTACTTC
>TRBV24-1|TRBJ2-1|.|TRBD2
CATSDRTSGSSYNEQFF
TGTGCCACCAGTGATCGGACTAGCGGGAGCTCCTACAATGAGCAGTTCTTC
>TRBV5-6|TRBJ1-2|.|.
CASSLDRGIYGYTF
TGTGCCAGCAGCTTAGATAGGGGTATCTATGGCTACACCTTC
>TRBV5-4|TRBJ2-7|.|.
CASSLDGMLYEQYF
TGTGCCAGCAGCTTAGACGGGATGTTGTACGAGCAGTACTTC
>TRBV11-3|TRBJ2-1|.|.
CASSLGRIQPHSEQFF
TGTGCCAGCAGCTTAGGCAGGATTCAACCTCACAGTGAGCAGTTCTTC